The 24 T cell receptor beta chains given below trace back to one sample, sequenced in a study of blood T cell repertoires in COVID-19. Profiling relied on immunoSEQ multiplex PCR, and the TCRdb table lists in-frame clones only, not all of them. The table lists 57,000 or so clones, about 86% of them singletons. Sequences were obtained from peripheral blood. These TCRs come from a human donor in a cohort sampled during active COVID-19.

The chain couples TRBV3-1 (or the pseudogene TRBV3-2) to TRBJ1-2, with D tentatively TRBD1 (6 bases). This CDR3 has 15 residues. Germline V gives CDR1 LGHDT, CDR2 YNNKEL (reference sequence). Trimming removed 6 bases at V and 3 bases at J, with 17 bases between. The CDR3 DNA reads TGTGCCAGCAGGGCTCAGGGGTATGAGGACTATGGCTACACCTTC. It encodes CASRAQGYEDYGYTF.

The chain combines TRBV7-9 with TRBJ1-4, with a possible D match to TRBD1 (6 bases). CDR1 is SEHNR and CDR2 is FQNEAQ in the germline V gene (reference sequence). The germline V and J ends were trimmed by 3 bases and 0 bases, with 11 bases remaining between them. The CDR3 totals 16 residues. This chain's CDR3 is CASSFRGGATNEKLFF. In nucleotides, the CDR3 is TGTGCCAGCAGCTTCAGGGGTGGTGCAACTAATGAAAAACTGTTTTTT.

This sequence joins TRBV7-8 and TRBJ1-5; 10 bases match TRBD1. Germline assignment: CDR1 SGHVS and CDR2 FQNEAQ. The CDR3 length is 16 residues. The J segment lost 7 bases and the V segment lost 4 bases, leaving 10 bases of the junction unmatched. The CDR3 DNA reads TGTGCCAGCAGCTCCCGGGACAGGGGAATTCGGCAGCCCCAGCATTTT. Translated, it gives CASSSRDRGIRQPQHF. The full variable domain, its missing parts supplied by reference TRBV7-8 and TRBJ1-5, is GAGVSQSPRYKVAKRGQDVALRCDPISGHVSLFWYQQALGQGPEFLTYFQNEAQLDKSGLPSDRFFAERPEGSVSTLKIQRTQQEDSAVYLCASSSRDRGIRQPQHFGDGTRLSIL.

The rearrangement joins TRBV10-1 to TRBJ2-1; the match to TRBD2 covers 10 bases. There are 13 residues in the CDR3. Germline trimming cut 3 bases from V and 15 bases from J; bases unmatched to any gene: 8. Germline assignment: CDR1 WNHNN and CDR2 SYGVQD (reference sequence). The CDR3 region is CASSDGTSVGSFF. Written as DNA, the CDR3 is TGCGCCAGCAGTGACGGGACTAGCGTTGGATCGTTCTTC.

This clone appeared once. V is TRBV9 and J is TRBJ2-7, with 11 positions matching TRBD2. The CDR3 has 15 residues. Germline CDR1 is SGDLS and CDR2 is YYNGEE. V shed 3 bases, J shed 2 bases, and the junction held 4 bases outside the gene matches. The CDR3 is CASSGGLAEPYEQYF. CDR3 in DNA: TGTGCCAGCAGCGGGGGACTAGCGGAGCCCTACGAGCAGTACTTC.

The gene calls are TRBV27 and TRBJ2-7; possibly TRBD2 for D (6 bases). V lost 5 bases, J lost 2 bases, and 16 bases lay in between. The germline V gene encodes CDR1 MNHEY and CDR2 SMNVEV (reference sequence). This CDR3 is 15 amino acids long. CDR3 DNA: TGTGCCAGCAGTCCCGGGACTCACTTTACCTACGAGCAGTACTTC. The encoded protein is CASSPGTHFTYEQYF.

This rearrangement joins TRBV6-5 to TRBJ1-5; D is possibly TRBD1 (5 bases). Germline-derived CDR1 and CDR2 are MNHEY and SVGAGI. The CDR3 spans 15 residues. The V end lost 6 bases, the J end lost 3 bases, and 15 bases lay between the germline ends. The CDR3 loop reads CASRPRTGNNQPQHF. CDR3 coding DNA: TGTGCCAGCAGACCTAGAACAGGTAACAATCAGCCCCAGCATTTT.

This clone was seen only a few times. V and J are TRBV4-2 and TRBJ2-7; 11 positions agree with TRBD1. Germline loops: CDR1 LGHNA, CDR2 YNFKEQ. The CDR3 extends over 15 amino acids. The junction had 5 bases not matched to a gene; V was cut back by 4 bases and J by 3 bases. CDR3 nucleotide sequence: TGTGCCAGCAGCCCGGGGACAGGGGGGGTCTACGAGCAGTACTTC. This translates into CASSPGTGGVYEQYF.

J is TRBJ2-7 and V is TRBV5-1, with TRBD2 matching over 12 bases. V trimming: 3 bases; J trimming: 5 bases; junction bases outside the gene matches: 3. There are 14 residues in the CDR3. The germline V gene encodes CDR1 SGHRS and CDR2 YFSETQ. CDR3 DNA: TGCGCCAGCAGCTCCCGACTAGCGGGAGACGAGCAGTACTTC. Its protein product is CASSSRLAGDEQYF.

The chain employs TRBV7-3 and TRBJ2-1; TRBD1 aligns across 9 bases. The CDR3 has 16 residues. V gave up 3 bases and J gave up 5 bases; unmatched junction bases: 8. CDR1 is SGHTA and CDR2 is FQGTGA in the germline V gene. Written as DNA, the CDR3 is TGTGCCAGCAGCTTGTTTCGGACAGGGGTCAACAATGAGCAGTTCTTC. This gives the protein CASSLFRTGVNNEQFF.

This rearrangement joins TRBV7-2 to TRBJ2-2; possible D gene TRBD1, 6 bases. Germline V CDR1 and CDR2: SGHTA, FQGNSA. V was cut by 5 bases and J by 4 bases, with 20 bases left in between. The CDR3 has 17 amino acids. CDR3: CASSPPQGRVGTGELFF. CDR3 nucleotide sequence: TGTGCCAGCAGCCCCCCCCAGGGGCGGGTGGGCACCGGGGAGCTGTTTTTT.

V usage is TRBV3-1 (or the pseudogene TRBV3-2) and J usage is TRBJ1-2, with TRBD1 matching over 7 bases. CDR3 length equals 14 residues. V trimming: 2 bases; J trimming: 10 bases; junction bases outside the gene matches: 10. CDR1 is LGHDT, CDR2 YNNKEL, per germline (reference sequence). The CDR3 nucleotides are TGTGCCAGCAGCCAATGGGGGGACAGCAACGACTACACCTTC. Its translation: CASSQWGDSNDYTF.

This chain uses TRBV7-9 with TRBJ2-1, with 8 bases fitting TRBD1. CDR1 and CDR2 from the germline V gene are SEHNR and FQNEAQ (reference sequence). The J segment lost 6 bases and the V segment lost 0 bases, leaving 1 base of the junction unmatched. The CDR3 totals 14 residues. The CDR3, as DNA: TGTGCCAGCAGCTTAGCTGGGACAGGCAATGAGCAGTTCTTC. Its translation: CASSLAGTGNEQFF.

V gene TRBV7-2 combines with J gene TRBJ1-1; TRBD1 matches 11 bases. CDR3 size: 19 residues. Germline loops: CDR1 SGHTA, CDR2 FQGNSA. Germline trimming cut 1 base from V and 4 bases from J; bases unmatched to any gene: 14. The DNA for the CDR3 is TGTGCCAGCAGCTTAGTCGGGGCAGGGACAGGGGGACGAGGCACTGAAGCTTTCTTT. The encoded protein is CASSLVGAGTGGRGTEAFF.

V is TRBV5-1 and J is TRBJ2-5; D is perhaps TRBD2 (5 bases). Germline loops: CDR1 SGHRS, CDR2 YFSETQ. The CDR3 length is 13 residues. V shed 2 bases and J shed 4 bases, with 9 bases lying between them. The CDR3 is CASSFGVGETQYF. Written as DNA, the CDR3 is TGCGCCAGCAGCTTCGGGGTTGGAGAGACCCAGTACTTC.

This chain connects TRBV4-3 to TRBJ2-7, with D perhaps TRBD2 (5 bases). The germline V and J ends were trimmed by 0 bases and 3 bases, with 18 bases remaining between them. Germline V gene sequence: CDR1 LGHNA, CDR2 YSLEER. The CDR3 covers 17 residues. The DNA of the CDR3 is TGCGCCAGCAGCCAAGATCATCTGAAGCGAGGGAACTACGAGCAGTACTTC. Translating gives CASSQDHLKRGNYEQYF.

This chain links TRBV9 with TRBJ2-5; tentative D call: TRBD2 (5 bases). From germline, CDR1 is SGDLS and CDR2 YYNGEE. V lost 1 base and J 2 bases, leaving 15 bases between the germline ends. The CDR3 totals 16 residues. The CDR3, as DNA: TGTGCCAGCAGCGTATTGAACGGGCGGGTACAAGAGACCCAGTACTTC. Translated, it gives CASSVLNGRVQETQYF.

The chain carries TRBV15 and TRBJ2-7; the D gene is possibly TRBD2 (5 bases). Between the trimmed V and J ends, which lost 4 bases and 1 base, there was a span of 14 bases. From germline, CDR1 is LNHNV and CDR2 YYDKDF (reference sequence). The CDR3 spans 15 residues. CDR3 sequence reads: CATSTALGQSYEQYF. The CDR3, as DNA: TGTGCCACCAGCACCGCACTAGGTCAATCCTACGAGCAGTACTTC.

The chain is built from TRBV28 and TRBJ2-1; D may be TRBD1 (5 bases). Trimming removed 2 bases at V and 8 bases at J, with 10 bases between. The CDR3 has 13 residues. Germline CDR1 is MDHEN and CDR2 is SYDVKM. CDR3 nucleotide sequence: TGTGCCAGCAGTTTAAGTCAGGGCTATGAGCAGTTCTTC. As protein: CASSLSQGYEQFF.

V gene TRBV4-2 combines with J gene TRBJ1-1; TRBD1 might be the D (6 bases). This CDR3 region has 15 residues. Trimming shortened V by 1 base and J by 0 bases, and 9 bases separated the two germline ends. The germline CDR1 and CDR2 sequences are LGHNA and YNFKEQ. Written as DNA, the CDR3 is TGTGCCAGCAGCCAAGTAGACAGGCTGAACACTGAAGCTTTCTTT. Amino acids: CASSQVDRLNTEAFF.

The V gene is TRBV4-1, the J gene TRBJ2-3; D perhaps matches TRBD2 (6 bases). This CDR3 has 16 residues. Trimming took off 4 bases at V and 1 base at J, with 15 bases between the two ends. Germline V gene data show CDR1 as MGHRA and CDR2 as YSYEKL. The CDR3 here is CASSRPPGGGTDTQYF. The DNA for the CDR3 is TGCGCCAGCAGCCGCCCCCCCGGAGGGGGCACAGATACGCAGTATTTT.

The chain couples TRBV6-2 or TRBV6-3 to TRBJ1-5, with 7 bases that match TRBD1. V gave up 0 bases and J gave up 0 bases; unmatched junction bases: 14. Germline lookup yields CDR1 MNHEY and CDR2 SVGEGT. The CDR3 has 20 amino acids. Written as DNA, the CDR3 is TGTGCCAGCAGTTACTCGAAAGGGGGGACAGCCTCGTATAGCAATCAGCCCCAGCATTTT. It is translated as CASSYSKGGTASYSNQPQHF.

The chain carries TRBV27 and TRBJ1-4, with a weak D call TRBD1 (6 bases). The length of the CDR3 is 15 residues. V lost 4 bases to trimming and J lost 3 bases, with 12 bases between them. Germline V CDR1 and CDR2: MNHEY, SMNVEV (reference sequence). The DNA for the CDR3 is TGTGCCAGCAGTTACACAGGGTCAGCTAATGAAAAACTGTTTTTT. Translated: CASSYTGSANEKLFF.

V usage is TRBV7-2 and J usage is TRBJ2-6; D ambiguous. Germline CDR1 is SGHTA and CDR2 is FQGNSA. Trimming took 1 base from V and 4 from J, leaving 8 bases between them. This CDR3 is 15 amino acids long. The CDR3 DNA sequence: TGTGCCAGCAGCTTAGTGGTCCAGGGGGCCAACGTCCTGACTTTC. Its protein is CASSLVVQGANVLTF.